The present entry profiles one T cell receptor (beta chain) with its context. As yet, its antigen is unknown. The data originate from a study of post-analysis software for immune sequencing data. Findings and limits, study-wide: When patients were compared with controls, five TRBV segments were more frequent, TRBV5-6, TRBV5-1 and TRBV20-1 among them.

Unique molecular identifiers were present in the TCR beta cDNA libraries. One entry per CDR3 protein, called by TCRdb with MiXCR from the PCR reads. The sample holds 750,000 to 950,000 distinct CDR3 sequences, roughly 50% seen once. CDR3 length: 15 residues. Trimming cost V 6 bases and J 5 bases; bases outside gene matches: 8. This receptor was taken from a girl aged 10 to 17 with multiple sclerosis. V and J are TRBV12-3 or TRBV12-4 and TRBJ2-4, with 9 bases matching TRBD1. The source material was blood. The CDR3 DNA sequence: TGTGCCAGCAGGGGGGACAGGGCCTATCAAAACATTCAGTACTTC. Translation: CASRGDRAYQNIQYF.